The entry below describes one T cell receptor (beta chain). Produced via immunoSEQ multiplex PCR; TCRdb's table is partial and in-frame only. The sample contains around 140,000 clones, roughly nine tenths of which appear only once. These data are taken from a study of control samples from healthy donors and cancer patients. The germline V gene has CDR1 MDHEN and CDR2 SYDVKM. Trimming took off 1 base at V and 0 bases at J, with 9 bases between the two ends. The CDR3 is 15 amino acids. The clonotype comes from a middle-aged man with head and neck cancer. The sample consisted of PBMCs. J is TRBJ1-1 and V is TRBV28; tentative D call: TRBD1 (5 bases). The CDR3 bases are TGTGCCAGCAGTTTATCCGGGACCGTGAACACTGAAGCTTTCTTT. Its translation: CASSLSGTVNTEAFF.